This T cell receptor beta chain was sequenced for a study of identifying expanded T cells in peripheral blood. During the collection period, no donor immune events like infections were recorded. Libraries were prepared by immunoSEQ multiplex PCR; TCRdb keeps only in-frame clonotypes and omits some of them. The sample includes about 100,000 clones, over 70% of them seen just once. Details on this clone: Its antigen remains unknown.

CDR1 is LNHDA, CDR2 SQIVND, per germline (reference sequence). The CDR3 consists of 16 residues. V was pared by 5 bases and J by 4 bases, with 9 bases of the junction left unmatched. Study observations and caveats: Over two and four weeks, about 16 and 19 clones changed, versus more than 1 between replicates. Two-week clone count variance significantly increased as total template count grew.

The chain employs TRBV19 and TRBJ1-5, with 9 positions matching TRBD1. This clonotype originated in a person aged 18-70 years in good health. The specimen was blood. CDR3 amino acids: CASSLARDRENQPQHF. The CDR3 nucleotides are TGTGCCAGTAGTCTCGCCCGGGACAGGGAGAATCAGCCCCAGCATTTT. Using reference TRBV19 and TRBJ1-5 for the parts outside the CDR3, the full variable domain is DGGITQSPKYLFRKEGQNVTLSCEQNLNHDAMYWYRQDPGQGLRLIYYSQIVNDFQKGDIAEGYSVSREKKESFPLTVTSAQKNPTAFYLCASSLARDRENQPQHFGDGTRLSIL.